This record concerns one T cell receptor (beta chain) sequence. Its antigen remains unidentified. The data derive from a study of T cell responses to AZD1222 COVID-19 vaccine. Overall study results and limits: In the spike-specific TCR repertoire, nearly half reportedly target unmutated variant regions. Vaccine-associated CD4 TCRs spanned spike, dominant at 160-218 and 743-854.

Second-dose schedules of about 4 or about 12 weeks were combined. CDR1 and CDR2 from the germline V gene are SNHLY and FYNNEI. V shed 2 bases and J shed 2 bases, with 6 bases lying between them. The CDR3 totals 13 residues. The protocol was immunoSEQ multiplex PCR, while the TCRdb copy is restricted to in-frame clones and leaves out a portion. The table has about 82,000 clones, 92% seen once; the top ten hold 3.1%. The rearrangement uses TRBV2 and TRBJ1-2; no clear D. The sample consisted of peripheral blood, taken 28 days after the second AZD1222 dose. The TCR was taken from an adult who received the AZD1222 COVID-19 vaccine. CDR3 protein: CASSERKNYGYTF. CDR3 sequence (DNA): TGTGCCAGCAGTGAAAGGAAGAACTATGGCTACACCTTC.